This T cell receptor (beta chain) was found in a study of blood T cell repertoires in COVID-19. Across the whole study: The origin of the acute and convalescent COVID-19 samples was the United States, Italy and Spain. T cells, B-cell-depleted T cells, or PBMCs provided the cDNA or gDNA that served as material.

The V end lost 4 bases, the J end lost 3 bases, and 15 bases lay between the germline ends. Per the germline V gene, CDR1 is LNHNV and CDR2 is YYDKDF (reference sequence). The CDR3 totals 15 residues. This clone was observed once. Original processing notes: The assay estimated nucleated cells by amplifying reference gene primers. Some clones are missing from TCRdb's copy, which holds only in-frame ones; the method was immunoSEQ multiplex PCR. V and J calls and clone size are copied from that table; D and trimming were computed from the DNA. The sample includes fewer than 110,000 clones, 70% to 90% of them seen just once.

Material for sequencing was peripheral blood. The chain combines TRBV15 with TRBJ1-2; possible D gene TRBD1, 6 bases. This TCR was sampled from a man in his fifties in a cohort sampled during active COVID-19. CDR3 loop: CATSTHQSGDYGYTF. The CDR3 DNA sequence: TGTGCCACCAGCACCCACCAATCAGGGGACTATGGCTACACCTTC.